This T cell receptor beta chain was sequenced in a study of Ad26.COV2.S vaccination and SARS-CoV-2 variants. Background on the study: Intramuscular Ad26.COV2.S at 5x10^10 or 1x10^11 viral particles.

Sample treatment: around 19 received Ad26.COV2.S at low or high dose, single or two shots; about 5 received placebo; per-sample allocation not given. Material that was analyzed had been drawn on day 63 after the first vaccine or placebo injection. SARS-CoV-2 spike from the Wuhan strain was encoded by the vaccine, an Ad26 vector. The study, taken as a whole, reports: While placebo recipients had lower spike-specific TCR breadth, vaccine recipients had more. Breadth and depth estimates from TCRs may understate total T cell responses.

In this sample, this clone turned up once. Its specificity is not known. Profiled with immunoSEQ multiplex PCR; TCRdb holds only in-frame clones, not every one. The sample consists of 300,000 to 400,000 clones, 70% to 90% of them appearing once. This receptor was identified in a person aged 18-65 years who received the Ad26.COV2.S COVID-19 vaccine or a placebo. The input for sequencing was peripheral blood, taken in a trial of Ad26.COV2.S vaccine versus placebo.

The CDR3 spells CASSLARGTDTQYF. CDR3 bases: TGTGCCAGCAGCTTAGCTCGGGGAACAGATACGCAGTATTTT. This chain links TRBV11-3 with TRBJ2-3; possibly TRBD2 for D (5 bases). The germline CDR1 and CDR2 sequences are SGHNT and YENEEA. Between the trimmed V and J ends, which lost 1 base and 3 bases, there was a span of 8 bases. This CDR3 spans 14 amino acids.